One and the same sample provided the 5 T cell receptor beta chains below, sequenced in a study of siplizumab effects on memory and regulatory T cells. Produced via immunoSEQ multiplex PCR; TCRdb's table is partial and in-frame only. Of 95,000 to 100,000 clones in the sample, about 90% were seen once. Sample: non-Treg CD4+ T cells sorted from blood. These receptors were taken from a human donor in good health.

J is TRBJ2-2 and V is TRBV6-7, with TRBD1 matching over 12 bases. TRBV6-7 is filed as an ORF, its function uncertain. V was pared by 5 bases and J by 6 bases, with 10 bases of the junction left unmatched. This CDR3 contains 17 residues. CDR3 in DNA: TGTGCCAGCAGTCTAACTCCGGGACAGGGGGCCCCCGGGGAGCTGTTTTTT. Translated: CASSLTPGQGAPGELFF.

The chain recombines TRBV28 with TRBJ2-2; the D gene is possibly TRBD1 (6 bases). V was shortened by 6 bases and J by 4 bases, with 9 bases between the two germline ends. This CDR3 contains 13 residues. CDR1 is MDHEN, CDR2 SYDVKM, per germline. CDR3 in DNA: TGTGCCAGCAGGGACAGTTCCACCGGGGAGCTGTTTTTT. Its protein product is CASRDSSTGELFF.

This rearrangement joins TRBV4-1 to TRBJ2-5; D is possibly TRBD1 or TRBD2 (5 bases each). The length of the CDR3 is 20 residues. V was trimmed by 3 bases and J by 4 bases, leaving 30 bases between them. CDR1 is MGHRA and CDR2 is YSYEKL in the germline V gene. CDR3: CASSQIRGQGRVEPRETQYF. DNA for the CDR3: TGCGCCAGCAGCCAGATCCGAGGGCAGGGTAGGGTGGAACCTCGAGAGACCCAGTACTTC.

The J gene is TRBJ2-7, the V gene TRBV2; 9 bases map to TRBD2. The CDR3 is 14 amino acids. J lost 5 bases, V lost 6 bases, and 8 bases had no gene match. The germline CDR1 and CDR2 sequences are SNHLY and FYNNEI. This chain's CDR3 is CASSISGRRNEQYF. Here the CDR3 DNA reads TGTGCCAGCAGCATTAGCGGGAGAAGGAACGAGCAGTACTTC. The variable domain in full, completed from reference TRBV2 and TRBJ2-7, reads EPEVTQTPSHQVTQMGQEVILRCVPISNHLYFYWYRQILGQKVEFLVSFYNNEISEKSEIFDDQFSVERPDGSNFTLKIRSTKLEDSAMYFCASSISGRRNEQYFGPGTRLTVT.

V is TRBV28 and J is TRBJ2-1; D is possibly TRBD2 (5 bases). CDR3 size: 16 residues. V dropped 5 bases and J dropped 2 bases, with 16 bases sitting between them. Germline V gene data show CDR1 as MDHEN and CDR2 as SYDVKM. CDR3 sequence: CASSTGRRGTYNEQFF. For the CDR3, the DNA is TGTGCCAGCAGTACCGGGCGACGGGGTACCTACAATGAGCAGTTCTTC.